The present T cell receptor (beta chain) was sequenced within a study of shared T cell receptors in the human thymus. Trimming at V came to 0 bases and at J to 5 bases, leaving 4 bases not matched to a gene. Germline V gives CDR1 SGHRS, CDR2 YFSETQ. The CDR3 loop spans 14 amino acids. Generated by immunoSEQ multiplex PCR, the TCRdb table keeps only in-frame clones and is missing some. The profile shows 700,000 or so clones, 75% to 90% of them singletons. These data were likewise used in another study, on human thymus T cells. This second study says: The study used thymus tissue resected during corrective heart surgery. Thymic and blood repertoires appeared to carry a bias in their V and J gene usage. Thymic TCR repertoires of unrelated people reportedly overlapped highly.

The receptor was derived from a girl younger than two with a congenital heart defect. The chain recombines TRBV5-1 with TRBJ2-5; TRBD2 agrees at 7 bases. Sequencing was carried out using thymocytes. The CDR3 spells CASSLGGGTETQYF. DNA for the CDR3: TGCGCCAGCAGCTTGGGGGGAGGGACGGAGACCCAGTACTTC.